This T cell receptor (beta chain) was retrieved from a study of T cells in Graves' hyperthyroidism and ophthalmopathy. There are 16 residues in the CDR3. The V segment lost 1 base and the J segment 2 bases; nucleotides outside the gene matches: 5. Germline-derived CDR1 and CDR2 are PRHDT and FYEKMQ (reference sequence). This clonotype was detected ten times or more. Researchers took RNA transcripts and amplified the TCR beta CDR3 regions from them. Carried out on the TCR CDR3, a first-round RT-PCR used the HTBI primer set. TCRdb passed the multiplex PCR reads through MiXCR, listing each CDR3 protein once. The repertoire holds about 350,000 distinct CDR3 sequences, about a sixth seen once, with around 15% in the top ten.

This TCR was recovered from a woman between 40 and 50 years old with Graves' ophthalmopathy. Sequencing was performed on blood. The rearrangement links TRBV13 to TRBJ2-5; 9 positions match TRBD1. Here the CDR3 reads CASSLEGQGSQETQYF. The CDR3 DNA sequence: TGTGCCAGCAGCTTAGAGGGACAGGGATCTCAAGAGACCCAGTACTTC.